This T cell receptor beta chain originates from a study of T cell responses to AZD1222 COVID-19 vaccine. A remark on this clone: What it recognizes is unknown.

Whole-study findings and limits: After two AZD1222 doses, spike-specific TCR breadth and depth rose versus day 0. Nearly half of unique spike-specific TCRs reportedly avoided B.1.351 and B.1.1.7 mutated regions. Females made up more of the donors, who were largely white British, and clonal diversity may have come out too low.

Assay: immunoSEQ multiplex PCR; the TCRdb copy retains only in-frame clones and omits some. The sample includes over 120,000 clones, approximately 90% of them seen just once. Germline V gene sequence: CDR1 SGHNT, CDR2 YYREEE (reference sequence). The CDR3 sequence is 16 residues long. The trim removed 4 bases at V and 2 bases at J, leaving 7 bases unmatched. The receptor comes from an adult in good health. The sequencing used peripheral blood, collected on day 0 of AZD1222 vaccination. This chain links TRBV5-4 with TRBJ2-5; 11 bases map to TRBD2. CDR3 in DNA: TGTGCCAGCAGCGGATCTAGCGGGAGGAGTCAAGAGACCCAGTACTTC. This codes for CASSGSSGRSQETQYF.